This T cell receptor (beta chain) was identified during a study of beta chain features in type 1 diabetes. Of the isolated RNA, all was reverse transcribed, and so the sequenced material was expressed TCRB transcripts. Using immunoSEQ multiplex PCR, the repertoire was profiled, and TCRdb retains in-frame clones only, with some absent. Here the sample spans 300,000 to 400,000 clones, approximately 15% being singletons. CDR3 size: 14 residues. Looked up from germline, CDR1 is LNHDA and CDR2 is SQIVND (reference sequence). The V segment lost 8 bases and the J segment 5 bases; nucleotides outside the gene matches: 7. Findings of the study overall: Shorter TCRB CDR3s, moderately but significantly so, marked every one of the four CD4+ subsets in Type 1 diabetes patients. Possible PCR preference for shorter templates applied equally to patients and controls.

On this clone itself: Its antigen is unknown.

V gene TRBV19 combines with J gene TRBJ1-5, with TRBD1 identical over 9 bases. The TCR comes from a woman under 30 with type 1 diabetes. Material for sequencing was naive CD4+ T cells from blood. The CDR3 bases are TGTGCCAGTCAGACGGGACAGGGTGATCAGCCCCAGCATTTT. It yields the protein CASQTGQGDQPQHF.